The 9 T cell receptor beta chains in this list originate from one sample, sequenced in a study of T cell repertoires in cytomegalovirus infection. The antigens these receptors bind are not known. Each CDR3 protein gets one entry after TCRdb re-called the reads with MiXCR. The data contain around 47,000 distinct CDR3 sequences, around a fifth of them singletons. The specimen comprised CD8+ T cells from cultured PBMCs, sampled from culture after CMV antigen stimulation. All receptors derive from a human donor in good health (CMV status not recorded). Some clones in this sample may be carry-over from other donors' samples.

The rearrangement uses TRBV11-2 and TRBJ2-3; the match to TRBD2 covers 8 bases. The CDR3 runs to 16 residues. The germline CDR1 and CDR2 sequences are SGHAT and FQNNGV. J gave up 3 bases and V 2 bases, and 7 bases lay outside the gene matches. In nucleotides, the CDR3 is TGTGCCAGCAGCTTAAATCCGGGGGGGATGACAGATACGCAGTATTTT. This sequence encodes CASSLNPGGMTDTQYF.

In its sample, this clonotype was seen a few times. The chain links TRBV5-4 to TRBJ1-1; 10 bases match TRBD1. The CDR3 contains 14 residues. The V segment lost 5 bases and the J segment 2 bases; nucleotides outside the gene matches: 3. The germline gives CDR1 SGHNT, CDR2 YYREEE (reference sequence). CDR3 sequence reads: CASRDRGPNTEAFF. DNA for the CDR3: TGTGCCAGCAGAGACAGGGGGCCCAACACTGAAGCTTTCTTT.

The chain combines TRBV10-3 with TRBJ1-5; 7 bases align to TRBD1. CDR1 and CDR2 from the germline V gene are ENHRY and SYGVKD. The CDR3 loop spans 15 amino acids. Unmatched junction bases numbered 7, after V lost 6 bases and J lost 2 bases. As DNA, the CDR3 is TGTGCCATCAGGCGGGACAGTGGGGGCAATCAGCCCCAGCATTTT. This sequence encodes CAIRRDSGGNQPQHF.

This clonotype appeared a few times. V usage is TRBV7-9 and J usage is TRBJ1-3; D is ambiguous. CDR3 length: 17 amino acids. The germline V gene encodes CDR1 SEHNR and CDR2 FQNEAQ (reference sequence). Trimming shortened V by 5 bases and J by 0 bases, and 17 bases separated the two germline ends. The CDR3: CASSTPEGGHSGNTIYF. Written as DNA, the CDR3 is TGTGCCAGCAGCACCCCCGAGGGCGGGCACTCTGGAAACACCATATATTTT.

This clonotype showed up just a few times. The CDR3 reads CASSFHRENTEAFF. In DNA, the CDR3 is TGTGCCAGCAGCTTTCATAGGGAGAACACTGAAGCTTTCTTT. The chain combines TRBV7-2 with TRBJ1-1; D remains unclear. Deletions cut 3 bases from V and 1 base from J, with 9 bases between. Germline V gene lookup returns CDR1 SGHTA and CDR2 FQGNSA. The CDR3 length is 14 residues.

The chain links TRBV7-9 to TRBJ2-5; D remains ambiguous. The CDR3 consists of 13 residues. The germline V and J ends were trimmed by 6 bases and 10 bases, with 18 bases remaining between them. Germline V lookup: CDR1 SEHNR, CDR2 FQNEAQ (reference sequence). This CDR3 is CASRAGTSGDQYF. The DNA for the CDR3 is TGTGCCAGCAGGGCAGGCACCTCAGGAGACCAGTACTTC.

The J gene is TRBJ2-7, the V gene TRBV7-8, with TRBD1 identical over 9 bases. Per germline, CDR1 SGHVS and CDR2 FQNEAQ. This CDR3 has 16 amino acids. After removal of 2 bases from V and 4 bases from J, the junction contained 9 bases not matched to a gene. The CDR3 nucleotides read TGTGCCAGCAGCTTACGAGAGACAGGGGGGATGTACGAGCAGTACTTC. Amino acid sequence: CASSLRETGGMYEQYF.

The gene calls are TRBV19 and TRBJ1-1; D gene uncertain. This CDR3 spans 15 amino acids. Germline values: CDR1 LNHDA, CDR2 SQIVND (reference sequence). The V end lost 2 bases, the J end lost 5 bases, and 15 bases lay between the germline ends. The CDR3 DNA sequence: TGTGCCAGTAGTATATCCGGTGCTCCGGGGACTGAAGCTTTCTTT. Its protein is CASSISGAPGTEAFF.

The CDR3 sequence is CASKLAGALNEQFF. CDR3 nucleotides: TGTGCCAGCAAACTAGCGGGGGCCCTAAATGAGCAGTTCTTC. This chain uses TRBV27 with TRBJ2-1; 11 bases are shared with TRBD2. The V segment lost 7 bases and the J segment 7 bases; nucleotides outside the gene matches: 6. Germline V gene lookup returns CDR1 MNHEY and CDR2 SMNVEV (reference sequence). CDR3 size: 14 residues.